This T cell receptor beta chain was identified during a study of response to subunit inactivated influenza vaccine. This CDR3 has 18 residues. The J segment lost 0 bases and the V segment lost 10 bases, leaving 14 bases of the junction unmatched. Germline V gene sequence: CDR1 ENHRY, CDR2 SYGVKD. MiXCR, run by TCRdb on the RT-PCR reads, gives a single entry per CDR3 protein. The repertoire holds some 570,000 distinct CDR3 sequences, roughly 10% seen once, with about 10% in the top ten. These data were likewise used in another study, on T cells expressing NK-cell markers. That source adds: The TCR beta cDNA came from 5'RACE template switching with UMIs.

The chain uses TRBV10-3 and TRBJ2-2; 10 bases are shared with TRBD2. Sequenced here: PBMCs from blood, sampled on the day of vaccination. This clonotype was sampled from a man between 45 and 60 years old who received an inactivated influenza vaccine. CDR3 protein: CATLPGLANHANTGELFF. The CDR3 DNA is TGTGCCACCCTCCCGGGACTAGCGAATCACGCGAACACCGGGGAGCTGTTTTTT.